Listed here are 23 T cell receptor beta chains from one sample, sequenced in a study of naive and memory T cell subsets. Regarding the study as a whole: A few larger clonotypes appeared in naive repertoires, especially CD8, possibly memory cells re-expressing CD45RA.

These TCRs' antigens remain unknown. Both TRBC1 and TRBC2 were covered by a beta constant-region primer of two equimolar oligonucleotides. Four rounds of PCR amplified the ligated cDNA using nested alpha and beta constant-region primers plus SP2. One entry per CDR3 protein, called by TCRdb with MiXCR from the UMI-ligation and nested PCR reads. This sample yields 150,000 or so distinct CDR3 sequences, of which 20% to 25% are seen a single time; around 0.097% belongs to the top ten. Sequenced material: naive CD4+ T cells from blood. These receptors originate from a human donor in good health.

The chain combines TRBV20-1 with TRBJ1-1, with D unresolved. The CDR3 has 13 amino acids. V gave up 1 base and J gave up 0 bases, with 6 bases separating them. Germline values: CDR1 DFQATT, CDR2 SNEGSKA (reference sequence). The DNA for the CDR3 is TGCAGTGCTAGAGTGGGGATGAACACTGAAGCTTTCTTT. The encoded protein is CSARVGMNTEAFF.

V and J are TRBV24-1 and TRBJ2-1, with 9 nucleotides matching TRBD2. This CDR3 region has 15 residues. With 3 bases clipped from V and 10 bases from J, the junction kept 9 bases outside the gene matches. Germline-derived CDR1 and CDR2 are KGHDR and SFDVKD. This chain's CDR3 is CATSDPPGLAGEQFF. The CDR3 DNA is TGTGCCACCAGTGATCCGCCGGGACTAGCAGGGGAGCAGTTCTTC.

This clonotype showed up just a few times. The chain combines TRBV5-4 with TRBJ1-1; 9 nucleotides agree with TRBD1. The CDR3 extends over 18 amino acids. Germline CDR1 is SGHNT and CDR2 is YYREEE (reference sequence). With V trimmed by 5 bases and J by 0 bases, 14 bases remained unmatched. The CDR3 bases are TGTGCCAGCAGTGGGACAGGGAACCTCCCAGGCATGAACACTGAAGCTTTCTTT. This gives the protein CASSGTGNLPGMNTEAFF.

This sequence joins TRBV20-1 and TRBJ1-2; TRBD1 aligns across 10 bases. Germline lookup yields CDR1 DFQATT and CDR2 SNEGSKA (reference sequence). The CDR3 is 16 amino acids. V lost 0 bases, J lost 4 bases, and 8 bases stayed unmatched. The chain's CDR3 is CSARDPFRTGGYGYTF. The CDR3 nucleotides read TGCAGTGCTAGAGATCCATTTAGGACAGGGGGCTATGGCTACACCTTC.

The chain links TRBV7-7 to TRBJ2-1; D is ambiguous. CDR3 length: 15 residues. Germline V gives CDR1 SSHAT, CDR2 FNYEAQ (reference sequence). Trimming removed 2 bases from V and 1 base from J, with 9 bases in between. The CDR3 nucleotides are TGTGCCAGCAGCTTATTCGATGGGTCCTACAATGAGCAGTTCTTC. Translated: CASSLFDGSYNEQFF.

The chain combines TRBV7-6 with TRBJ2-3; TRBD1 matches 8 bases. The CDR3 sequence is 16 residues long. Trimming removed 1 base from V and 4 bases from J; junction bases left unmatched: 7. Germline V CDR1 and CDR2: SGHVS, FNYEAQ. CDR3 DNA: TGTGCCAGCAGCTTAGGTACTCCAGGGGGCTCAGATACGCAGTATTTT. It specifies CASSLGTPGGSDTQYF.

The rearrangement joins TRBV5-4 to TRBJ2-3; weak D call: TRBD2 (6 bases). The CDR3 contains 15 residues. Between the trimmed V and J ends, which lost 3 bases and 4 bases, there was a span of 15 bases. Germline V gene sequence: CDR1 SGHNT, CDR2 YYREEE (reference sequence). The CDR3 nucleotides are TGTGCCAGCAGCTCGCGACTAGTTTTATCAGATACGCAGTATTTT. This sequence encodes CASSSRLVLSDTQYF. Looking up the rest from reference TRBV5-4 and TRBJ2-3 gives the full variable domain: ETGVTQSPTHLIKTRGQQVTLRCSSQSGHNTVSWYQQALGQGPQFIFQYYREEENGRGNFPPRFSGLQFPNYSSELNVNALELDDSALYLCASSSRLVLSDTQYFGPGTRLTVL.

This clonotype appeared a few times. The chain couples TRBV13 to TRBJ2-7, with D possibly TRBD2 on 5 matching bases. The CDR3 spans 12 residues. V shed 3 bases and J shed 9 bases, with 12 bases lying between them. Per the germline V gene, CDR1 is PRHDT and CDR2 is FYEKMQ (reference sequence). The CDR3: CASSFPSGSQYF. CDR3 nucleotide sequence: TGTGCCAGCAGCTTCCCCTCGGGATCGCAGTACTTC.

This chain joins TRBV6-5 and TRBJ2-4; D unclear. The ends were cut back, 5 bases at V and 7 bases at J, with 15 bases in the middle. Germline V lookup: CDR1 MNHEY, CDR2 SVGAGI. The CDR3 has 14 residues. The CDR3 DNA reads TGTGCCAGCAGTATCTTCAGCACTTCGAACATTCAGTACTTC. Amino acids: CASSIFSTSNIQYF.

This clonotype was recorded a few times. The chain has TRBV4-1 and TRBJ1-1; D possibly corresponds to TRBD1 (5 bases). The CDR3 loop spans 14 amino acids. Looked up from germline, CDR1 is MGHRA and CDR2 is YSYEKL. Trimming took off 0 bases at V and 4 bases at J, with 9 bases between the two ends. This CDR3 reads CASSQEPGATEAFF. In DNA form, the CDR3 reads TGCGCCAGCAGCCAAGAACCCGGGGCCACTGAAGCTTTCTTT.

This chain joins TRBV18 and TRBJ2-7; D not certain. The germline V gene encodes CDR1 KGHSH and CDR2 LQKENI. This CDR3 has 15 amino acids. Trimming shortened V by 6 bases and J by 7 bases, and 22 bases separated the two germline ends. The CDR3 region has the DNA TGTGCCAGCTCCCGAACACAAGTGGTAAACGGTGAGCAGTACTTC. Protein sequence: CASSRTQVVNGEQYF.

This chain uses TRBV29-1 with TRBJ1-2; tentatively, D is TRBD1 (5 bases). Germline V gives CDR1 SQVTM, CDR2 ANQGSEA. V was trimmed by 6 bases and J by 2 bases, leaving 13 bases between them. The CDR3 sequence is 13 residues long. The CDR3 loop reads CSVLWGSNYGYTF. Written as DNA, the CDR3 is TGCAGCGTCCTATGGGGGAGCAACTATGGCTACACCTTC.

The chain links TRBV11-2 to TRBJ2-1; TRBD1 matches at 9 bases. Germline-derived CDR1 and CDR2 are SGHAT and FQNNGV. Trimming at V came to 5 bases and at J to 6 bases, leaving 20 bases not matched to a gene. The CDR3 is 19 amino acids. CDR3 residues: CASSQRNYPGQGSVNEQFF. DNA for the CDR3: TGTGCCAGCAGCCAAAGAAACTATCCGGGACAGGGCTCGGTCAATGAGCAGTTCTTC.

This chain joins TRBV4-3 and TRBJ2-6; D perhaps matches TRBD2 (6 bases). The CDR3 length is 18 residues. The V and J ends lost 4 bases and 1 base respectively, with 17 bases between them. Looked up from germline, CDR1 is LGHNA and CDR2 is YSLEER. In nucleotides, the CDR3 is TGCGCCAGCAGCCGGGGCGGGGCAATTACTTCTGGGGCCAACGTCCTGACTTTC. It specifies CASSRGGAITSGANVLTF.

This chain joins TRBV20-1 and TRBJ2-7, with 7 bases aligning to TRBD1. The CDR3 has 15 residues. Germline CDR1 reads DFQATT; CDR2 reads SNEGSKA (reference sequence). V shed 0 bases and J 4 bases; nucleotides not matched to a gene: 9. The CDR3 nucleotides read TGCAGTGCTAGAGACCCGGGACAGAGACGTTACGAGCAGTACTTC. Translating it yields CSARDPGQRRYEQYF.

The sample holds many counts of this clonotype. This chain uses TRBV28 with TRBJ1-5; D possibly corresponds to TRBD1 (6 bases). Trimming removed 3 bases at V and 9 bases at J, with 15 bases between. CDR3 length: 14 residues. Germline V CDR1 and CDR2: MDHEN, SYDVKM. CDR3 nucleotides: TGTGCCAGCAGTTTGACAGGAGCGCCTCGGCCCCAGCATTTT. Its translation is CASSLTGAPRPQHF.

There are a few counts of this clonotype. DNA for the CDR3: TGTGCCAGTACGTTGGATAGAGCAAATTCACCCCTCCACTTT. Translated, it gives CASTLDRANSPLHF. The rearrangement joins TRBV19 to TRBJ1-6; no firm D call. In germline, CDR1 is LNHDA, CDR2 SQIVND (reference sequence). The CDR3 contains 14 residues. Trimming took off 7 bases at V and 7 bases at J, with 14 bases between the two ends.

This clonotype has only a few counts. The chain has TRBV30 and TRBJ2-1, with unresolved D. The germline gives CDR1 GTSNPN, CDR2 SVGIG (reference sequence). This CDR3 region has 13 residues. With 4 bases removed from V and 5 bases from J, the gap between germline ends came to 12 bases. DNA of the CDR3: TGTGCCTGGACCCCGATCGGAGACAATGAGCAGTTCTTC. Amino acids: CAWTPIGDNEQFF.

The chain recombines TRBV10-2 with TRBJ2-3; D possibly corresponds to TRBD1 (5 bases). V dropped 6 bases and J dropped 0 bases, with 16 bases sitting between them. The CDR3 consists of 16 residues. Germline loops: CDR1 WSHSY, CDR2 SAAADI. CDR3 nucleotides: TGCGCCAGCAGACCCCAGGGATTGCCTAGCACAGATACGCAGTATTTT. Translation gives CASRPQGLPSTDTQYF.

There are many counts of this clonotype. The rearrangement joins TRBV29-1 to TRBJ2-5, with D possibly TRBD1 on 6 matching bases. Germline V gene data show CDR1 as SQVTM and CDR2 as ANQGSEA. There are 12 residues in the CDR3. V lost 3 bases and J 4 bases, leaving 9 bases between the germline ends. CDR3 protein: CSVEGAGETQYF. CDR3 DNA: TGCAGCGTTGAGGGGGCGGGAGAGACCCAGTACTTC.

The chain combines TRBV28 with TRBJ2-1; no firm D call. The CDR3 is made up of 16 amino acids. V was pared by 4 bases and J by 5 bases, with 18 bases between. The V gene's germline CDR1 is MDHEN and CDR2 SYDVKM. The CDR3 sequence: CASSSFGPPSHNEQFF. As DNA, the CDR3 is TGTGCCAGCAGTTCGTTCGGGCCTCCATCCCACAATGAGCAGTTCTTC. The entire variable domain, with the rest obtained from reference TRBV28 and TRBJ2-1, is as follows: DVKVTQSSRYLVKRTGEKVFLECVQDMDHENMFWYRQDPGLGLRLIYFSYDVKMKEKGDIPEGYSVSREKKERFSLILESASTNQTSMYLCASSSFGPPSHNEQFFGPGTRLTVL.

This sequence joins TRBV7-9 and TRBJ2-1; D gene ambiguous. Germline loops: CDR1 SEHNR, CDR2 FQNEAQ (reference sequence). The CDR3 covers 14 residues. Trimming removed 4 bases from V and 8 bases from J, with 15 bases in between. The CDR3 coding sequence is TGTGCCAGCAGCTCAGGACCCCCCCGGTATGAGCAGTTCTTC. Protein sequence: CASSSGPPRYEQFF.

This clonotype is a singleton in its sample. For the CDR3, the DNA is TGCAGTGCTAGAAGCGGGAGGGTTCCATACGAGCAGTACTTC. Protein: CSARSGRVPYEQYF. J is TRBJ2-7 and V is TRBV20-1; 10 bases align to TRBD2. V shed 2 bases, J shed 4 bases, and the junction held 5 bases outside the gene matches. The CDR3 covers 14 residues. Germline CDR1 and CDR2: DFQATT and SNEGSKA (reference sequence).